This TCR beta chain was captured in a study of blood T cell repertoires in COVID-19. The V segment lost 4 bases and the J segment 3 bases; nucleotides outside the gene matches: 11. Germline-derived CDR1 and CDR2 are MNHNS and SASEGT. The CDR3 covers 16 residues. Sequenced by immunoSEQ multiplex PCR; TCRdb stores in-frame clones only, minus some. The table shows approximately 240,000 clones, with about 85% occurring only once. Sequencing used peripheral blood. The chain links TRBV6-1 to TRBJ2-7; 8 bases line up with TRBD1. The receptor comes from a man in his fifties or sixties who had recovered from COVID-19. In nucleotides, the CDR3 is TGTGCCAGCAGTGGATGGACAGGGCCGCAAAACTACGAGCAGTACTTC. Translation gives CASSGWTGPQNYEQYF.